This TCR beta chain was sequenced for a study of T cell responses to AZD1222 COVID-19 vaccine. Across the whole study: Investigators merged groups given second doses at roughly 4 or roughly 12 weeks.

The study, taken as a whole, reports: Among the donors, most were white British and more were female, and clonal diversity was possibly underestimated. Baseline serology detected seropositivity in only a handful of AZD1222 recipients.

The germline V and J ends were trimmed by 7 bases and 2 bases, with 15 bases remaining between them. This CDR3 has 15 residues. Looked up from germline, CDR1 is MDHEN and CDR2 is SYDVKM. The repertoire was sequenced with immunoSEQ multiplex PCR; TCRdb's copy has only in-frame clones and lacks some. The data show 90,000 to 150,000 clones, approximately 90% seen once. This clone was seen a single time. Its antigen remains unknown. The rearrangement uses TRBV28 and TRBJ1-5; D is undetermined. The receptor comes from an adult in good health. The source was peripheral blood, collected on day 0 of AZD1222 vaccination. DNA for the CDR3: TGTGCCAGCACCCTTTATGGCGGGGGCAATCAGCCCCAGCATTTT. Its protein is CASTLYGGGNQPQHF.